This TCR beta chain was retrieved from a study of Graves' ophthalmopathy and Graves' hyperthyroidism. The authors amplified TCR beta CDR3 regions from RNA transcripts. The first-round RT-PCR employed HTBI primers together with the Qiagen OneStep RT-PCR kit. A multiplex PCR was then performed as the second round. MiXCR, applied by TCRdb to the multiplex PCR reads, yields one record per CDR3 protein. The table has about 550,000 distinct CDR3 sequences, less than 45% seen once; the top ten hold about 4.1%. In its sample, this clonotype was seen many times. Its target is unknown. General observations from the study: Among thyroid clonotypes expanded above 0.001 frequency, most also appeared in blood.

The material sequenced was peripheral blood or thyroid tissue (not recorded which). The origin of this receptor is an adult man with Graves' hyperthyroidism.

CDR3 in amino acids: CSARDLDEDRDYEQYF. The CDR3 coding sequence is TGCAGTGCTAGAGATCTAGACGAGGACAGGGACTACGAGCAGTACTTC. The chain recombines TRBV20-1 with TRBJ2-7; 8 bases are a match to TRBD1. The germline V gene encodes CDR1 DFQATT and CDR2 SNEGSKA (reference sequence). The CDR3 has 16 amino acids. The J segment lost 3 bases and the V segment lost 0 bases, leaving 10 bases of the junction unmatched.